The rows below give T cell receptor beta chains drawn from one sample of a study of cytomegalovirus exposure and HLA in healthy donors. The table came from immunoSEQ multiplex PCR; TCRdb's copy has only in-frame clones and leaves some out. The table has fewer than 150,000 clones, around 75% seen once. The sample consisted of PBMCs. These receptors originate from a woman in her twenties or thirties in good health and CMV-seronegative. The CDR3 runs from the conserved cysteine through the conserved F or W. A D gene is named only where the DNA matches it firmly. Only part of the rows carry a size: once, few, many, or a class if the clone is expanded.

cdr3_aa cdr3_nt cdr3_length j_call clone_size d_call v_call
CASSETGSRSYEQYF TGTGCCAGCAGCGAGACAGGGAGCCGCTCCTACGAGCAGTACTTC 15 TRBJ2-7 . TRBD1 TRBV9
CAWKMAEKLFF TGTGCCTGGAAAATGGCTGAAAAACTGTTTTTT 11 TRBJ1-4 . . TRBV30
CASSRTGGSNQPQHF TGTGCCAGCAGCCGGACAGGGGGTAGCAATCAGCCCCAGCATTTT 15 TRBJ1-5 . TRBD1 TRBV6-5
CASRQGALGYGYTF TGTGCCAGCCGACAGGGGGCCTTGGGCTATGGCTACACCTTC 14 TRBJ1-2 once TRBD1 TRBV2
CASSHLAVGQETQYF TGTGCCAGCAGCCATCTAGCGGTCGGCCAAGAGACCCAGTACTTC 15 TRBJ2-5 . TRBD2 TRBV27
CASTEVVTRDEQFF TGTGCCAGCACCGAAGTAGTCACTCGGGATGAGCAGTTCTTC 14 TRBJ2-1 . . TRBV7-9
CASSQSNRQGPGNTIYF TGCGCCAGCAGTCAATCGAACCGACAGGGACCTGGAAACACCATATATTTT 17 TRBJ1-3 . TRBD1 TRBV23-1
CASSRGQGNTEAFF TGTGCCAGCAGCCGAGGACAGGGGAACACTGAAGCTTTCTTT 14 TRBJ1-1 . TRBD1 TRBV4-2
CASSDYGQGDNQPQHF TGTGCCAGCAGTGACTACGGACAGGGGGACAATCAGCCCCAGCATTTT 16 TRBJ1-5 . TRBD1 TRBV6-4
CASSLTQARTEAFF TGTGCCAGCAGCCTCACCCAGGCTCGGACTGAAGCTTTCTTT 14 TRBJ1-1 few . TRBV6-5
CASSLIRDLRTDTQYF TGTGCCAGCAGCTTAATCCGGGACTTACGCACAGATACGCAGTATTTT 16 TRBJ2-3 . . TRBV5-4
CASSLTRDSHYEQYF TGTGCCAGCAGTTTAACACGGGACAGTCATTACGAGCAGTACTTC 15 TRBJ2-7 few TRBD1 TRBV28
CASRPQALGSKLFF TGTGCCAGCAGACCTCAGGCCTTGGGTTCGAAACTGTTTTTT 14 TRBJ1-4 . . TRBV28
CASRGLAGPGELFF TGTGCCAGCAGGGGACTAGCTGGCCCCGGGGAGCTGTTTTTT 14 TRBJ2-2 . TRBD2 TRBV6-1
CASTRTGGKNTEAFF TGTGCCAGCACCCGGACAGGGGGCAAGAACACTGAAGCTTTCTTT 15 TRBJ1-1 . TRBD1 TRBV7-9
CASSQESLSYEQYF TGCGCCAGCAGCCAAGAAAGCCTCTCCTACGAGCAGTACTTC 14 TRBJ2-7 . . TRBV4-1
CASRNPGLVDTQYF TGCGCCAGCAGGAACCCGGGACTAGTTGATACGCAGTATTTT 14 TRBJ2-3 . TRBD2 TRBV4-1
CASSANERATDTQYF TGCGCCAGCAGCGCGAATGAGCGGGCCACAGATACGCAGTATTTT 15 TRBJ2-3 . . TRBV5-1
CASDTRPFELLFCDF TGTGCCAGCGATACCAGGCCATTCGAGCTGCTATTCTGTGACTTC 15 TRBJ2-5 . . TRBV11-3
CASSLDGGTGGAIQFF TGTGCCAGCAGCTTAGACGGGGGTACGGGGGGAGCCATTCAGTTCTTC 16 TRBJ2-1 . TRBD2 TRBV11-3
CAWSLRDTQYF TGTGCCTGGAGTCTTAGAGATACGCAGTATTTT 11 TRBJ2-3 . . TRBV30
CASSPTRTSQETQYF TGTGCTAGCAGCCCCACTCGGACTTCCCAAGAGACCCAGTACTTC 15 TRBJ2-5 . . TRBV7-7
CASSPTGTNYGYTF TGTGCCAGCAGTCCGACAGGTACCAACTATGGCTACACCTTC 14 TRBJ1-2 . . TRBV28
CASSATDNTEAFF TGTGCCAGCAGTGCGACAGATAACACTGAAGCTTTCTTT 13 TRBJ1-1 . . TRBV6-1
CASSRVPEGTRGSIYF TGCGCCAGCAGCCGGGTACCAGAGGGCACCAGAGGCAGCATATATTTT 16 TRBJ1-3 . . TRBV4-1
CASSGTGVLNYGYTF TGTGCCAGCTCCGGGACAGGGGTCCTTAACTATGGCTACACCTTC 15 TRBJ1-2 . TRBD1 TRBV6-6
CASSGGSGNQPQHF TGTGCCAGCAGTGGCGGGTCGGGCAATCAGCCCCAGCATTTT 14 TRBJ1-5 . . TRBV2
CAWSQVNNEQFF TGTGCCTGGAGTCAGGTCAACAATGAGCAGTTCTTC 12 TRBJ2-1 few . TRBV30
CASRWRASNTGELFF TGTGCCAGCAGGTGGAGGGCTTCGAACACCGGGGAGCTGTTTTTT 15 TRBJ2-2 once . TRBV6-1
CAWSRVAGISYEQYF TGTGCCTGGAGTCGGGTAGCGGGGATCTCATACGAGCAGTACTTC 15 TRBJ2-7 . TRBD2 TRBV30
CASSGGGPSNEQFF TGTGCCAGCAGTGGCGGGGGGCCATCCAATGAGCAGTTCTTC 14 TRBJ2-1 . TRBD2 TRBV28
CASSQEVAGGSYEQYF TGCGCCAGCAGCCAAGAGGTAGCGGGTGGTTCCTACGAGCAGTACTTC 16 TRBJ2-7 . TRBD2 TRBV4-1
CASSLQQGGNTIYF TGTGCCAGCAGCCTACAGCAGGGTGGAAACACCATATATTTT 14 TRBJ1-3 few . TRBV5-5
CASSSTPMNTEAFF TGTGCCAGCAGCTCGACACCGATGAACACTGAAGCTTTCTTT 14 TRBJ1-1 . . TRBV11-1
CAWSVKGAKTQYF TGTGCCTGGAGTGTCAAGGGGGCGAAGACCCAGTACTTC 13 TRBJ2-5 . TRBD1 TRBV30
CASSFPRAGGNQPQHF TGTGCCAGCAGTTTTCCCCGGGCGGGGGGCAATCAGCCCCAGCATTTT 16 TRBJ1-5 . . TRBV28
CASSSVRGYSNQPQHF TGTGCCAGCAGTTCAGTAAGGGGATATAGCAATCAGCCCCAGCATTTT 16 TRBJ1-5 . . TRBV7-8
CAISERSGQSSYGYTF TGTGCCATCAGTGAGCGGTCGGGACAGTCGAGCTATGGCTACACCTTC 16 TRBJ1-2 . TRBD1 TRBV10-3
CASSPSAKGLGSNYEQYF TGTGCCAGCTCACCATCAGCCAAGGGACTAGGGTCCAACTACGAGCAGTACTTC 18 TRBJ2-7 few TRBD2 TRBV18
CASNSLLIKNTEAFF TGTGCCAGCAATAGTTTATTGATTAAGAACACTGAAGCTTTCTTT 15 TRBJ1-1 . . TRBV2